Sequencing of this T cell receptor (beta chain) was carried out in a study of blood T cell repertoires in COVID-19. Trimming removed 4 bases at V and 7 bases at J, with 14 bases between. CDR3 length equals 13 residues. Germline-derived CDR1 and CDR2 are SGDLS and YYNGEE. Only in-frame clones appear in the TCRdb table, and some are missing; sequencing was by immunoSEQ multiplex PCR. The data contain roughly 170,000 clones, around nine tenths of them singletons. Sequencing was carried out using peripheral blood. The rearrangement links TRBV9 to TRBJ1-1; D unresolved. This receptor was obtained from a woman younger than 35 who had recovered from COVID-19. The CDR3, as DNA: TGTGCCAGCAGCTCTAGGGTGGAGGGTGAAGCTTTCTTT. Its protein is CASSSRVEGEAFF.